The rows below give T cell receptor beta chains drawn from one sample of a study of blood T cell repertoires in COVID-19. Profiled with immunoSEQ multiplex PCR; TCRdb holds only in-frame clones, not every one. The sample has about 140,000 clones, over 75% seen once. Sequences were obtained from peripheral blood. These receptors were collected from a man in his sixties with active or convalescent COVID-19. CDR3s include the opening cysteine and the closing phenylalanine or tryptophan. Fields, in order: CDR3 protein, CDR3 DNA, J gene, clone size, D gene, V gene. D genes are given only for firm matches. Expanded clones are given a class, and other clones once, few, many or no size at all.

CATSASGLSQEQYF,TGTGCCACCAGTGCCTCGGGACTAAGCCAGGAGCAGTACTTC,TRBJ2-7,.,TRBD2,TRBV24-1
CASSQETGANTGELFF,TGCGCCAGCAGCCAAGAGACGGGAGCGAACACCGGGGAGCTGTTTTTT,TRBJ2-2,few,.,TRBV4-1
CASSPLNSPLHF,TGTGCCAGCAGTCCCTTAAATTCACCCCTCCACTTT,TRBJ1-6,once,.,TRBV6-5
CASSSRVQNEKLFF,TGTGCCAGCAGTTCGAGGGTCCAAAATGAAAAACTGTTTTTT,TRBJ1-4,once,.,TRBV6-6
CASSGRGYNEQFF,TGCGCCAGCAGCGGCCGGGGGTACAATGAGCAGTTCTTC,TRBJ2-1,.,.,TRBV5-1
CASSARGQGEGNQPQHF,TGTGCCAGCAGCGCTAGGGGACAGGGTGAAGGCAATCAGCCCCAGCATTTT,TRBJ1-5,once,TRBD1,TRBV11-2
CASSSGTGSYEQYF,TGCGCCAGCAGCTCCGGGACAGGCTCCTACGAGCAGTACTTC,TRBJ2-7,.,TRBD1,TRBV5-1
CASSQARTSGVNEQFF,TGTGCCAGCAGCCAAGCCCGGACTAGCGGGGTCAATGAGCAGTTCTTC,TRBJ2-1,.,TRBD2,TRBV4-2
CASSSGQGPYEQYF,TGTGCCAGCAGTTCGGGACAGGGACCCTACGAGCAGTACTTC,TRBJ2-7,once,TRBD1,TRBV6-5
CASSYSKGGADTGELFF,TGTGCCAGCAGTTACTCGAAAGGGGGCGCGGACACCGGGGAGCTGTTTTTT,TRBJ2-2,few,TRBD1,TRBV6-2/TRBV6-3
CASTAGDTQYF,TGTGCCAGCACCGCCGGAGATACGCAGTATTTT,TRBJ2-3,.,.,TRBV6-5
CASSPGQGAYGYTF,TGTGCCAGCAGCCCTGGACAGGGAGCCTATGGCTACACCTTC,TRBJ1-2,.,TRBD1,TRBV5-6
CAWSVQQQNSPLHF,TGTGCCTGGAGTGTACAACAGCAAAATTCACCCCTCCACTTT,TRBJ1-6,.,.,TRBV30
CATSDRGDGYTF,TGTGCCACCAGTGACAGGGGTGATGGCTACACCTTC,TRBJ1-2,.,.,TRBV24-1
CASSLGSGIQHIQYF,TGTGCCAGCAGCCTGGGGAGCGGGATTCAACACATTCAGTACTTC,TRBJ2-4,.,TRBD2,TRBV5-6
CASLPGTSNYGYTF,TGTGCCAGCCTCCCAGGGACATCTAACTATGGCTACACCTTC,TRBJ1-2,.,.,TRBV5-8
CASRKTGGNDYGYTF,TGTGCCAGTAGAAAGACAGGGGGCAACGACTATGGCTACACCTTC,TRBJ1-2,.,TRBD1,TRBV19
CASSPRGAPNTEAFF,TGTGCCAGCAGCCCTCGCGGTGCACCGAACACTGAAGCTTTCTTT,TRBJ1-1,.,.,TRBV14
CATSRDGFSGLRTGELFF,TGTGCCACCAGCAGAGACGGTTTCAGTGGGCTCAGAACCGGGGAGCTGTTTTTT,TRBJ2-2,.,.,TRBV15
CASLRRETQYF,TGTGCCAGCCTTCGTCGGGAGACCCAGTACTTC,TRBJ2-5,.,.,TRBV6-6
CASSLEPGIGNQPQHF,TGTGCCAGCAGCTTAGAGCCAGGGATAGGCAATCAGCCCCAGCATTTT,TRBJ1-5,.,.,TRBV11-2
CASSRWTGGYTF,TGTGCCAGCAGCCGGTGGACGGGAGGCTACACCTTC,TRBJ1-2,.,.,TRBV28
CASSLAEEGRTEAFF,TGCGCCAGCAGCTTGGCCGAGGAGGGTCGAACTGAAGCTTTCTTT,TRBJ1-1,.,.,TRBV5-1
CASTPPSGREGTDTQYF,TGTGCCAGCACCCCGCCTAGCGGGAGAGAGGGCACAGATACGCAGTATTTT,TRBJ2-3,.,TRBD2,TRBV5-8
CASSLEGQGLTDTQYF,TGTGCCAGCAGCTTAGAGGGACAGGGTTTGACAGATACGCAGTATTTT,TRBJ2-3,once,TRBD1,TRBV13
CSASQQGVYEKLFF,TGCAGTGCTAGTCAACAGGGGGTATATGAAAAACTGTTTTTT,TRBJ1-4,once,TRBD1,TRBV20-1
CASSLSPGLNTEAFF,TGTGCCAGCAGCTTATCGCCAGGGTTGAACACTGAAGCTTTCTTT,TRBJ1-1,few,.,TRBV7-3
CASSPSGRYTGELFF,TGTGCCAGCTCACCTAGCGGGAGGTACACCGGGGAGCTGTTTTTT,TRBJ2-2,.,TRBD2,TRBV18
CASSSRDRGHNEQFF,TGTGCCAGCAGCTCCCGGGACAGGGGACACAATGAGCAGTTCTTC,TRBJ2-1,once,TRBD1,TRBV5-5
CASSLVDSSYEQYF,TGTGCCAGCAGCTTGGTTGACAGCTCCTACGAGCAGTACTTC,TRBJ2-7,.,.,TRBV5-4
CASSALTLSTDTQYF,TGTGCCAGCAGTGCGCTGACACTCAGCACAGATACGCAGTATTTT,TRBJ2-3,few,.,TRBV2
CASSWAQREVRFF,TGTGCCAGCAGCTGGGCCCAGCGGGAGGTTCGGTTCTTC,TRBJ2-1,.,TRBD2,TRBV5-5
CASRARQGARNTEAFF,TGTGCCAGCAGGGCAAGACAGGGGGCGCGGAACACTGAAGCTTTCTTT,TRBJ1-1,.,TRBD1,TRBV2
CASGELAGPGELFF,TGTGCCAGCGGGGAACTAGCAGGGCCCGGGGAGCTGTTTTTT,TRBJ2-2,.,.,TRBV3-1/TRBV3-2
CASALAGQGFTDTQYF,TGTGCCAGTGCCCTAGCGGGACAGGGGTTCACAGATACGCAGTATTTT,TRBJ2-3,.,.,TRBV19
CASSFGHRLGYTF,TGTGCCAGCAGTTTTGGGCATCGGTTGGGCTACACCTTC,TRBJ1-2,few,.,TRBV7-2
CASISPGLASNEQFF,TGTGCCAGCATCTCACCGGGACTAGCGTCCAATGAGCAGTTCTTC,TRBJ2-1,.,TRBD2,TRBV6-6
CSVAPGGQETQYF,TGCAGCGTTGCCCCGGGAGGGCAAGAGACCCAGTACTTC,TRBJ2-5,.,TRBD2,TRBV29-1
CASSLQGPLSEQYF,TGTGCCAGCAGTTTACAGGGGCCGCTTTCCGAGCAGTACTTC,TRBJ2-7,.,.,TRBV27
CASSEKGALANEQYF,TGTGCCAGCAGTGAAAAGGGGGCCTTAGCGAACGAGCAGTACTTC,TRBJ2-7,.,TRBD1,TRBV2